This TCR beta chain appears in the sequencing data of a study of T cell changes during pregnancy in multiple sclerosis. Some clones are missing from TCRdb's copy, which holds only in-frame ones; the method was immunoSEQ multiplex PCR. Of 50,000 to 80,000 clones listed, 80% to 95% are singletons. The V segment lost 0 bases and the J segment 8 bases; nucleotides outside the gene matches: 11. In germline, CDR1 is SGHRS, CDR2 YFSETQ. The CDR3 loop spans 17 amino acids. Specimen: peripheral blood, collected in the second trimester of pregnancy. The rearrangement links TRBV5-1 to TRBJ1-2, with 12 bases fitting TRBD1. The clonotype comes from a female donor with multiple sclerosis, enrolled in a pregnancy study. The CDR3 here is CASSLGVPGQGAGGYTF. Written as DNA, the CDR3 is TGCGCCAGCAGCTTGGGCGTGCCGGGACAGGGGGCAGGCGGCTACACCTTC.